This T cell receptor beta chain is from a study of cytomegalovirus exposure and HLA in healthy donors (dated by TCRdb to about 2017). About the full investigation: According to an earlier analysis of around 600 of the donors, about 179 million T cells yielded over 90 million unique TCR beta sequences and approximately 300 Gb of sequence data. An earlier analysis of 587 of the donors applied high-throughput TCR beta sequencing to assess whether each TCR beta V gene segment acted as functional or pseudogenic. Both class I and class II loci were covered by HLA typing, at four-digit resolution. A later genetic analysis used genome-wide SNP genotypes for about three fifths of the 666 donors, treating that subset as a discovery cohort. Typing coverage differed by locus: A, B, C, DRB1 and DQB1 were typed in roughly 620-640 donors, DQA1 in about 510, DPA1 in some 570, and DPB1 in 472. Besides the first cohort of approximately 670 subjects, a separate validation cohort made up of some 110 different subjects was used. About 280 gigabases of sequencing data and around 80 million unique TCR sequences made up an early release that covered several hundred HLA-typed donors. The study combined high-throughput TCR immunosequencing, statistical association of individual TCRs with disease status, and machine learning to predict cytomegalovirus infection status. The aim of the study was to test whether cataloging public T cell receptors could identify signatures of past pathogen exposure. To study patterns of TCR occurrence, a later analysis re-analyzed previously published TCR beta repertoires from 550 to 800 donors and added high-resolution HLA genotyping. Donor age, sex, ethnicity and CMV serostatus were collected together with the repertoire data. Rather than using new phenotypic data, the later analysis identified candidate immune exposures from TCR beta sequences and from how often those sequences occurred across donors. The study profiled the T cell repertoires of hundreds of subjects by immunosequencing and related them to cytomegalovirus serostatus. Because of strong linkage in the cohort, a handful of DR-DQ haplotypes were treated as single units for association and clustering. Among the approximately 400 genotyped donors, 75% to 90% belonged to the genetic ancestry cluster associated with self-reported Caucasian donors. All discovery cohort repertoires had been generated using a single sequencing platform. Across under 500 genotyped donors of the cohort, an average of roughly 250,000 unique TCR beta nucleotide sequences per donor were sequenced, and roughly 17% of those sequences were non-productive.

The library came from the immunoSEQ multiplex PCR assay. For the multiplex PCR, a mixture combining 60 forward primers for TCR Vbeta segments and 13 reverse primers for TCR Jbeta segments was used. Amplification of the CDR3 region of rearranged TCR beta genes was performed with a multiplex PCR assay on genomic DNA. The Illumina HiSeq System was used to sequence the amplified TCR beta libraries as 87-base-pair reads. Processing in the source paper ran as follows. In a later analysis, 70 million to 95 million unique TCR beta chains were counted across the 650 to 700 repertoires, and roughly 10 million of these chains were shared by at least two donors. Raw reads were error-corrected and collapsed into unique sequences by a nearest-neighbor algorithm in which closely related sequences were merged to remove PCR and sequencing errors. Alignment of CDR3 sequences to IMGT reference sequences was used to assign V, D and J gene segments. Each retained sequence needed at least a six-nucleotide match to both a V gene segment and a J gene segment. Rearrangements were called productive when the CDR3 lacked stop codons and stayed in frame with V and J; all others were non-productive. Following IMGT convention, CDR3 was defined as the stretch from the second conserved V-encoded cysteine up to the conserved J-encoded phenylalanine. Sequences without an unambiguous match to a single V gene segment were excluded from the earlier analysis of several hundred of the donors. In an earlier analysis of some 590 of the donors, V segments were called functional above 56.7% productive rearrangements and were called segregating when the between-donor standard deviation exceeded 5%. A statistical classification framework was built to diagnose cytomegalovirus status from the catalog of TCR beta chain sequences. A later analysis assigned V and J genes by comparing TCR nucleotide sequences with IMGT/GENE-DB human TR gene sequences. The TCRdist pipeline was used in a later analysis to assign CDR3 sequences and most-parsimonious VDJ recombination scenarios. In a later analysis, every TCR beta chain was defined by the combination of its CDR3 amino acid sequence and its V-gene family, and reads without a unique V-gene family were dropped. As a way to deal with suspected cross-contamination and a sequencing artifact, a later analysis dropped nearly 600 nucleotide sequences that were highly shared and had low generation probability. For each public chain, a later analysis derived a clonal expansion index from normalized ranks of inferred template counts within each repertoire. Generation probabilities in a later analysis came from a VDJ recombination model fitted to out-of-frame rearrangements, and those results were checked against IGoR. Hypergeometric tests were used in a later analysis to score TCR-TCR, TCR-HLA and TCR-CMV co-occurrence, with a repertoire-size bias correction applied to the TCR pairs. A later analysis estimated false discovery rates by permuting HLA or CMV assignments 20 times. In a later analysis, co-occurring TCRs were grouped using DBSCAN, with TCRdist sequence similarity added in when clustering inside HLA-allele-positive subsets. Repertoires with fewer than 30,000 or more than 120,000 public chains were left out of co-occurrence clustering, as were about five repertoires with anomalous nucleotide sharing. TCRdb limited this immuneACCESS table to in-frame rearrangements with V and J called. A share of clones is missing; checked studies link under half to unresolved V genes, and the rest is unexplained. The DNA was the basis for D and trimming; V, J and clone size are from that table. The sample includes about 150,000 clones, with about three quarters observed a single time. Of the sample, approximately 4% falls within the top ten clones.

The investigation overall reported the following: A later analysis found that TCR association rates varied across HLA loci, with DRB1 alleles showing the most associated TCRs and HLA-C alleles the fewest. In a later analysis, several top co-occurrence clusters were reported to appear linked to parvovirus B19, influenza, CMV and Epstein-Barr virus. Most TCR sequences were observed very rarely across donors, whereas some public TCRs were present in many individuals. Correlated functional status among segregating V segments might reflect linkage disequilibrium, but an unknown experimental factor could not be ruled out. Over 15 rarely observed V segments, including chromosome 9 orphons, were excluded from the earlier analysis of approximately 500 of the donors because counts were too low. The only immune exposure information available for the cohort was CMV serostatus. In both the original and validation cohorts, the classifier was reported to diagnose cytomegalovirus status with high specificity and sensitivity. V-gene and J-gene trimming of TCR beta chains was associated with a missense DCLRE1C variant in a later genetic analysis, and the association was replicated in an independent cohort. A few of the identified cytomegalovirus-associated TCR beta chains were confirmed in vitro to be specific for cytomegalovirus antigens. A later analysis found that most CMV-associated TCR beta chains appeared HLA-restricted, with HLA associations seemingly driven largely by CMV exposure. A further reported finding was that TCR beta sequences accurately predicted the HLA-A and HLA-B alleles for most subjects in the first cohort. In a later analysis, HLA-associated TCR beta chains were found to be more clonally expanded and to have lower generation probabilities than equally common non-associated chains. Broadly in line with IMGT annotations, most TCR beta V segments showed up in productive rearrangements about 90% or about 30% of the time in an earlier analysis of about 500 of the donors. Because HLA typing was missing for some donors at each locus, association tests included only the typed subset. A total of roughly 160 TCR beta chains were listed by the study as associated with cytomegalovirus. When HLA alleles, especially DR and DQ, strongly co-occurred, attributing TCR associations to individual alleles was difficult. This cohort had only TCR beta chains sequenced, and the lack of alpha or paired-chain data limited which features could be detected. Presence/absence analyses assumed roughly uniform sequencing depth across donors, an assumption that may not hold. Compared with the approximately 700-donor mean, donors in an Asian-associated ancestry cluster had fewer N-insertions in productive TCRs, according to a later genetic analysis. The sequencing pipeline was judged likely to have produced a cluster of highly shared sequence variants as a technical artifact. In a later analysis, 15,000 to 20,000 TCR beta sequences were associated with specific HLA alleles at a false discovery rate of 0.05. The authors suggested that the approach could potentially be generalized to other disease states and immunological phenotypes.

As for this clone: Its target antigen remains unknown. The record has no base qualities; no much larger clone is one base away.

The cohort comprised approximately 700 healthy bone marrow donors. At the time of sampling, all cohort members were nominally healthy, though unrecorded immune exposures were likely present. The donor tested CMV seronegative, placing the donor among the approximately 360 seronegative members of the cohort. Every donor gave a peripheral blood sample, and the peripheral blood mononuclear cells from that sample were used for TCR beta sequencing. The Qiagen DNeasy Blood Extraction Kit was used to extract genomic DNA from the blood cell samples. This TCR came from a woman between 35 and 50 years old in good health and CMV-seronegative. The sequencing sample was made of PBMCs.

The CDR3 sequence is CASRGEPNTEAFF. The base sequence is TGTGCCAGCAGGGGAGAACCGAACACTGAAGCTTTCTTT. The rearranged segments are TRBV2 and TRBJ1-1, with no confident D gene call. Based on the germline V gene, the CDR1 and CDR2 sequences are SNHLY and FYNNEI. Taken from cysteine to phenylalanine, the CDR3 has 13 residues. Only the CDR3 region is kept as DNA, spanning 39 bases read in frame from base 1. V gives up 6 bases and J gives up 1 base, and the segment between their germline ends measures 9 bases.